One T cell receptor (beta chain) is described in this entry. What it recognizes is unknown. The data were obtained in a study of beta chain features in type 1 diabetes. Study background: All samples together contributed 100 million to 120 million sorted cells for examination. Study-level findings and limits: Junctions at VDJ sites from type 1 diabetes patients had fewer insertions and more deletions.

Trimming cost V 4 bases and J 1 base; bases outside gene matches: 8. The germline gives CDR1 KGHSH, CDR2 LQKENI. CDR3 length: 16 residues. The sequenced template was cDNA made from the entire isolated RNA. TCRdb's table, derived via immunoSEQ multiplex PCR, lists solely in-frame clones and lacks some. The sample consists of roughly 120,000 clones, 30% to 40% of them appearing once. This TCR came from a young woman in good health. The J gene is TRBJ2-3, the V gene TRBV18; 7 nucleotides match TRBD1. The sequenced material came from stem cell memory CD4+ T cells from blood. The CDR3, as DNA: TGTGCCAGCTCACAAATCAGGGGGAGTCGCACAGATACGCAGTATTTT. Encoded protein: CASSQIRGSRTDTQYF.